This T cell receptor (beta chain) was documented in a study of T cell repertoires in cytomegalovirus infection. Background on the study: Newly reported HLA-C-restricted and thoroughly characterized HLA-B-restricted CMV epitopes were employed. TCR beta signatures that were public indicated CMV infection and matching HLA type. Findings and limits, study-wide: Dominating the ex vivo response were TCR beta clonotypes that were CMV-specific and HLA-C-restricted. Carriage of CMV together with the relevant HLA was identifiable through cumulative public TCR beta family frequency.

In this sample, this clonotype turned up a few times. Its antigen is currently unknown. Germline V gives CDR1 MNHEY, CDR2 SVGEGT. The V end was cut by 7 bases, the J end by 5 bases, with 14 bases between. The CDR3 length is 14 residues. TCRdb independently ran MiXCR on the reads; one entry per CDR3 protein. Found here are 450,000 to 600,000 distinct CDR3 sequences, more than 40% of them singletons; the top ten hold 35% to 50%. This TCR came from a human donor in good health (CMV status not recorded). Some clones in this sample may be carry-over from other donors' samples. Here the sequenced sample was cultured PBMCs, taken from culture after CMV antigen stimulation. This chain joins TRBV6-2 or TRBV6-3 and TRBJ1-4, with D hard to call. DNA for the CDR3: TGTGCCAGCACCGCGGGCGGCAGAAATGAAAAACTGTTTTTT. Protein: CASTAGGRNEKLFF.